This T cell receptor beta chain was identified in a study of blood T cells in healthy people across ages. Findings of the study overall: More naive CD4+ cells and higher diversity marked long-lived donors relative to aged donors.

The CDR3 is made up of 14 amino acids. V was pared by 7 bases and J by 3 bases, with 16 bases between. Next came a second PCR, run for about 7 to 12 cycles, which used a sample-barcoded 5' primer along with a J-beta primer mix. Each CDR3 protein is one row after TCRdb ran MiXCR on the 5' RACE reads. The sample includes 780,000 or so distinct CDR3 sequences, 45% to 70% of them seen just once. Peripheral blood samples of around 9.3 milliliters were drawn from each donor. With respect to this clonotype: The antigen is undetermined.

The sequenced sample was blood. This receptor was obtained from a man in his forties in good health. The chain is built from TRBV12-3 or TRBV12-4 and TRBJ2-7; TRBD2 might be the D (6 bases). As DNA, the CDR3 is TGTGCCAGCACGATGGAGGGCCAAAACTACGAGCAGTACTTC. It encodes CASTMEGQNYEQYF.